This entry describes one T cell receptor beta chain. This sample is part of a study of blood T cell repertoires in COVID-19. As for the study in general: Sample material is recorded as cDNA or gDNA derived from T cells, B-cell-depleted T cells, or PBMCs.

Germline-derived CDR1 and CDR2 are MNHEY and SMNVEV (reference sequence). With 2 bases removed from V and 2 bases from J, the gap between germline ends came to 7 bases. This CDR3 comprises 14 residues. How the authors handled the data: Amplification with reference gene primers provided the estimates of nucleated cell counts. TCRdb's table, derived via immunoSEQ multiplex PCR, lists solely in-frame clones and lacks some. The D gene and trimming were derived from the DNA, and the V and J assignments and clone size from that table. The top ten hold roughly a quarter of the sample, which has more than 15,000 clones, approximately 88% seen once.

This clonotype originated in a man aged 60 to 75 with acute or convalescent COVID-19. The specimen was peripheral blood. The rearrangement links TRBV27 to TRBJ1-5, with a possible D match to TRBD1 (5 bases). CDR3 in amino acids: CASSLGRGNQPQHF. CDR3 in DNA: TGTGCCAGCAGTTTAGGCAGGGGCAATCAGCCCCAGCATTTT.